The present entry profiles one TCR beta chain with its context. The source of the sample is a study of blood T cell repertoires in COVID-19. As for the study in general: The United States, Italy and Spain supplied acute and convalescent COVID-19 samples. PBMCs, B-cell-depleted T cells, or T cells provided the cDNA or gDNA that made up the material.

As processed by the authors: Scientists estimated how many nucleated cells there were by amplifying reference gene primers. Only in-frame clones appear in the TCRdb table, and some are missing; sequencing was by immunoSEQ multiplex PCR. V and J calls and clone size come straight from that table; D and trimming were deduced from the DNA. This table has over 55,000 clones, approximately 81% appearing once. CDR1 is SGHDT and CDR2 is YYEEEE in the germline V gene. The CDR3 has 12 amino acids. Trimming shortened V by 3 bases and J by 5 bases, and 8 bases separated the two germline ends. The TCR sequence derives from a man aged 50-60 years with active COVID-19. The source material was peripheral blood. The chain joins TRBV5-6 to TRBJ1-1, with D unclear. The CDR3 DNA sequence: TGTGCCAGCAGCTATACCGGGACTGAAGCTTTCTTT. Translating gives CASSYTGTEAFF.